This T cell receptor (beta chain) is from a study of blood T cell repertoires in COVID-19 (dated by TCRdb to 2018 to 2020). Concerning the study at large: Recovered participants in ImmuneRACE Cohort 3 were defined by two consecutive negative NP/OP PCR tests, clearance by a healthcare professional, or resolution of symptoms. Samples covering the acute and convalescent phases of COVID-19 were provided by collaborators in the United States, Italy and Spain. The material from the prospective study consisted of cDNA or gDNA derived from T cells, B-cell-depleted T cells, or PBMCs. Deeply sampled blood TCRbeta repertoires from subjects exposed to, actively infected with, or recovered from COVID-19 were included in the dataset. The repertoires were released in a freely available public database meant as a resource for research on the immune response to SARS-CoV-2. Samples were obtained from the ongoing ImmuneRACE study (first 160 participants) and from roughly 1,300 subjects provided by 6 global collaborators. Sample metadata almost always included a de-identified subject ID, COVID-19 status, age in years and sex. Where available, HLA class I and class II types were taken from metadata supplied by the sample provider and were not determined by assay-based typing.

Participants in the prospective study were enrolled through a virtual design, were aged roughly 18 to 100 years, and lived in roughly 26 United States geographic areas. To assign participants to cohorts, the prospective study relied on clinical history that participants themselves reported in a screening survey and a study questionnaire. Each participant in the prospective study had whole blood, serum and a nasopharyngeal or oropharyngeal swab collected by mobile phlebotomists. Additional blood draws and questionnaires over an approximately 2-month period could optionally be provided by prospective study participants. Before DNA extraction, blood samples from the prospective study were shipped at room temperature or frozen. As to this clone: Its specific antigen is unknown. Per-base qualities were not stored, and no clone one base away is much larger.

V is trimmed back by 9 bases and J by 4 bases, and the junction contains 5 bases that no gene match accounts for. The CDR3 has 16 amino acids, counting the end cysteine and phenylalanine. CDR3 DNA is the only sequence kept; it has 48 bases, read in frame from the first base. The germline V gene (reference sequence) sets CDR1 to MNHEY and CDR2 to SMNVEV. The immunoSEQ Assay, a bias-controlled multiplex PCR, was used to amplify TCRbeta CDR3 regions from genomic DNA. Per the source publication's procedure: Within the assay, amplification of reference gene primers was used to estimate how many nucleated cells each sample contained. To quantify the absolute abundance of each unique TCRbeta CDR3 rearrangement, sequence reads were collapsed and filtered. For each sample, productive Simpson clonality was calculated as the square root of Simpson's diversity index over productive rearrangements. TCRdb's version of the immuneACCESS table is confined to in-frame rearrangements and falls short of the full clone set. An unresolved V gene accounts for under half of the shortfall where checked; the remainder is of unknown origin. V, J and clone size are taken as reported in that table, and D and trimming were inferred from the DNA itself. The sample table holds more than 200,000 clones, of which roughly 87% were seen once. About 7% of the sample rests with the top ten.

Overall study outcomes, separate from this receptor: The amount of clinical and demographic metadata varied by source and participant and was provided uncurated.

Sequenced input: PBMCs or T cells enriched from blood (not recorded which). Recombination joined TRBV27 with TRBJ2-2, with TRBD2 matching 16 junction bases. The sequence derives from a man aged 30 to 45 in a cohort exposed to, infected with or recovered from COVID-19 (not recorded which). The CDR3 region has the sequence CASTGLAGGITGELFF. The DNA is as follows: TGTGCCAGTACGGGACTAGCGGGAGGGATCACCGGGGAGCTGTTTTTT.